These 17 T cell receptor beta chains share one sample of origin, sequenced in a study of T-cell reconstitution after alpha-beta-depleted transplantation in children. The library targeted TCRbeta and was prepared with unique molecular identifiers. TCRdb processed the PCR reads anew with MiXCR; each CDR3 protein has one entry. The sample includes hundreds of thousands of distinct CDR3 sequences, about 11% seen only once; the top ten take about 2.4%. The sequenced sample was PBMCs from the stem cell graft donor, obtained from the stem cell graft. The receptors here all came from a human donor who donated a stem cell graft to a child with acute lymphoblastic leukemia.

This clonotype was counted ten times or more. V is TRBV19 and J is TRBJ2-7, with D perhaps TRBD1 or TRBD2 (5 bases each). V lost 9 bases and J lost 3, with 12 bases in between. From germline, CDR1 is LNHDA and CDR2 SQIVND (reference sequence). The CDR3 covers 12 residues. CDR3 sequence (DNA): TGTGCCAGCGCGGCAGGGAGCTACGAGCAGTACTTC. Its translation: CASAAGSYEQYF.

This clonotype was counted at least ten times. V usage is TRBV27 and J usage is TRBJ2-1; 11 nucleotides line up with TRBD2. The CDR3 covers 16 residues. In germline, CDR1 is MNHEY, CDR2 SMNVEV (reference sequence). With V trimmed by 3 bases and J by 8 bases, 9 bases remained unmatched. CDR3 loop: CASSFIGLAGGDEQFF. DNA of the CDR3: TGTGCCAGCAGTTTTATCGGGCTAGCGGGAGGAGATGAGCAGTTCTTC.

This clonotype was observed many times. V gene TRBV5-1 combines with J gene TRBJ1-1; no reliable D call. Trimming stripped 0 bases from V and 1 base from J, with 10 bases between. Germline assignment: CDR1 SGHRS and CDR2 YFSETQ. The CDR3 covers 15 residues. The CDR3 reads CASSLAWTQNTEAFF. For the CDR3, the DNA is TGCGCCAGCAGCTTGGCGTGGACCCAGAACACTGAAGCTTTCTTT.

This clonotype was observed many times. This chain connects TRBV11-2 to TRBJ2-5, with a weak D call TRBD1 (5 bases). Germline CDR1 reads SGHAT; CDR2 reads FQNNGV. The CDR3 is 14 amino acids. Trimming cost V 1 base and J 1 base, with 7 bases left between them. In DNA, the CDR3 is TGTGCCAGCAGCTTAGGGGGCCCCCAAGAGACCCAGTACTTC. It encodes CASSLGGPQETQYF. Supplemented by reference TRBV11-2 and TRBJ2-5, the full variable domain reads EAGVAQSPRYKIIEKRQSVAFWCNPISGHATLYWYQQILGQGPKLLIQFQNNGVVDDSQLPKDRFSAERLKGVDSTLKIQPAKLEDSAVYLCASSLGGPQETQYFGPGTRLLVL.

The J gene is TRBJ2-3, the V gene TRBV4-2, with a weak D call TRBD2 (5 bases). From germline, CDR1 is LGHNA and CDR2 YNFKEQ. The CDR3 totals 18 residues. Trimming stripped 8 bases from V and 1 base from J, with 25 bases between. DNA of the CDR3: TGTGCCAGCGGCCCCGGGGTGGATTACTCCTGGGGCACAGATACGCAGTATTTT. This codes for CASGPGVDYSWGTDTQYF.

This clonotype showed up many times. The genes are TRBV7-9 and TRBJ2-3; perhaps D is TRBD1 or TRBD2 (6 bases each). The V gene lost 2 bases and the J gene lost 4 bases, with 10 bases spanning the gap. The length of the CDR3 is 14 residues. CDR1 and CDR2 (germline): SEHNR, FQNEAQ (reference sequence). CDR3 sequence reads: CASSLRGPPDTQYF. The CDR3 DNA sequence: TGTGCCAGCAGCTTACGGGGGCCTCCAGATACGCAGTATTTT.

Ten or more counts support this clonotype. This chain connects TRBV7-9 to TRBJ2-1; 13 bases agree with TRBD2. The J segment lost 8 bases and the V segment lost 6 bases, leaving 7 bases of the junction unmatched. CDR1 and CDR2 from the germline V gene are SEHNR and FQNEAQ (reference sequence). The CDR3 has 15 amino acids. The CDR3 spells CASRSGTSGVHEQFF. The CDR3 DNA reads as TGTGCCAGCAGGTCCGGGACTAGCGGGGTGCATGAGCAGTTCTTC. Complete variable domain (other parts from reference TRBV7-9 and TRBJ2-1): DTGVSQNPRHKITKRGQNVTFRCDPISEHNRLYWYRQTLGQGPEFLTYFQNEAQLEKSRLLSDRFSAERPKGSFSTLEIQRTEQGDSAMYLCASRSGTSGVHEQFFGPGTRLTVL.

This clonotype was detected many times. The chain recombines TRBV5-1 with TRBJ2-5; no clear D gene. Trimming removed 0 bases at V and 2 bases at J, with 11 bases between. Germline V gene lookup returns CDR1 SGHRS and CDR2 YFSETQ. CDR3 length: 15 residues. This CDR3 is CASSLVVAVQETQYF. The CDR3, as DNA: TGCGCCAGCAGCTTGGTGGTAGCAGTACAAGAGACCCAGTACTTC.

This clonotype has at least ten counts. J is TRBJ2-1 and V is TRBV5-1, with TRBD2 identical over 8 bases. Germline values: CDR1 SGHRS, CDR2 YFSETQ. The CDR3 contains 15 residues. V lost 4 bases and J lost 3; bases outside the gene matches: 6. Written as DNA, the CDR3 is TGCGCCAGCAGCGCCACACTAGCGGACTACAATGAGCAGTTCTTC. It is translated as CASSATLADYNEQFF.

This clonotype was counted at least ten times. This chain uses TRBV29-1 with TRBJ2-1, with 12 bases that match TRBD2. V shed 7 bases, J shed 7 bases, and the junction held 5 bases outside the gene matches. This CDR3 is 13 amino acids long. Germline CDR1 reads SQVTM; CDR2 reads ANQGSEA. Here the CDR3 reads CSGRLAGENEQFF. CDR3 in DNA: TGCAGCGGCAGACTAGCGGGAGAAAATGAGCAGTTCTTC.

This clonotype was found many times. The chain links TRBV5-1 to TRBJ1-6; D call uncertain. CDR3 length: 16 amino acids. V shed 0 bases and J shed 7 bases, with 14 bases lying between them. Germline V gene sequence: CDR1 SGHRS, CDR2 YFSETQ. The DNA of the CDR3 is TGCGCCAGCAGCTTGGTAACCGCCCTCGGCAATTCACCCCTCCACTTT. Protein product: CASSLVTALGNSPLHF.

In this sample, this clonotype turned up many times. V usage is TRBV7-2 and J usage is TRBJ1-5, with 8 bases matching TRBD1. Germline V gene sequence: CDR1 SGHTA, CDR2 FQGNSA. This CDR3 region has 16 residues. Germline trimming cut 2 bases from V and 5 bases from J; bases unmatched to any gene: 8. This chain's CDR3 is CASSLFGQGNDQPQHF. CDR3 nucleotides: TGTGCCAGCAGCTTATTTGGACAGGGAAATGATCAGCCCCAGCATTTT.

The table lists this clonotype with many counts. The chain uses TRBV20-1 and TRBJ2-7; D not certain. Trimming stripped 3 bases from V and 3 bases from J, with 12 bases between. This CDR3 is 13 amino acids long. Germline V gene data show CDR1 as DFQATT and CDR2 as SNEGSKA (reference sequence). CDR3 sequence (DNA): TGCAGTGCTAGCGCTTACCATAACTACGAGCAGTACTTC. Translation gives CSASAYHNYEQYF.

This clonotype was counted at least ten times. This sequence joins TRBV20-1 and TRBJ2-7; 15 bases are a match to TRBD2. The trim removed 6 bases at V and 4 bases at J, leaving 4 bases unmatched. Germline-derived CDR1 and CDR2 are DFQATT and SNEGSKA (reference sequence). The CDR3 runs to 14 residues. The CDR3 DNA follows: TGCAGTGCCTGGACTAGCGGGAGGGCGTACGAGCAGTACTTC. Its translation: CSAWTSGRAYEQYF.

This clonotype has ten or more counts. This chain joins TRBV29-1 and TRBJ1-1; no clear D. The CDR3 contains 13 residues. Trimming shortened V by 8 bases and J by 3 bases, and 16 bases separated the two germline ends. Germline V gene data show CDR1 as SQVTM and CDR2 as ANQGSEA. The CDR3: CSPHLWEDTEAFF. DNA for the CDR3: TGCAGCCCACATCTTTGGGAGGACACTGAAGCTTTCTTT.

In this sample, this clonotype turned up many times. The chain is built from TRBV4-3 and TRBJ2-7; D possibly matches TRBD1 or TRBD2 (5 bases each). Germline CDR1 LGHNA, CDR2 YSLEER. This CDR3 is built from 18 residues. The V end was cut by 0 bases, the J end by 0 bases, with 18 bases between. The CDR3 DNA follows: TGCGCCAGCAGCCAAGATGGGGGAAGGGATTACCTCTCCTACGAGCAGTACTTC. As protein: CASSQDGGRDYLSYEQYF.

This clonotype was recorded many times. The chain carries TRBV7-9 and TRBJ1-1; 8 nucleotides match TRBD1. CDR1 and CDR2 from the germline V gene are SEHNR and FQNEAQ (reference sequence). This CDR3 is 16 amino acids long. V gave up 8 bases and J gave up 0 bases; unmatched junction bases: 11. The CDR3 protein is CASHTTGAIMNTEAFF. The DNA for the CDR3 is TGTGCCAGCCACACGACAGGGGCCATTATGAACACTGAAGCTTTCTTT.